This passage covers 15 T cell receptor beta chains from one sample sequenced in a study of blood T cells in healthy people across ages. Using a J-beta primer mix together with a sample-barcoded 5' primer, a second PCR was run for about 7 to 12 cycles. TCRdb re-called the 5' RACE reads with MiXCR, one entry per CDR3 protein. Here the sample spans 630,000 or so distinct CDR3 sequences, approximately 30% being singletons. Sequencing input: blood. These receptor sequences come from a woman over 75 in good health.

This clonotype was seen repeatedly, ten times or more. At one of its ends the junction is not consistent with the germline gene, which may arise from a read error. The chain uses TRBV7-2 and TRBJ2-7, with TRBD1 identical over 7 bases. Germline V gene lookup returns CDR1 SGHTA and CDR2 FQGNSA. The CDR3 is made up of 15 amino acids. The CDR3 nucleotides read TGTGCCAGCAGCTTAGACCGACAGGGCTCCTCCGAGCAGTACTTC. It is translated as CASSLDRQGSSEQYF.

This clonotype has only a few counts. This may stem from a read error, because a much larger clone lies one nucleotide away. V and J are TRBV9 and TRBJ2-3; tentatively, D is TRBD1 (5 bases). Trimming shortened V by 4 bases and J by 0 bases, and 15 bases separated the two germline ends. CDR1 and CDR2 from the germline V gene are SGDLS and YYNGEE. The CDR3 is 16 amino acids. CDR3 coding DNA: TGTGCCAGCAGCCAGACAGTTCCCACGAGCACAGATACGCAGTATTTT. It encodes CASSQTVPTSTDTQYF.

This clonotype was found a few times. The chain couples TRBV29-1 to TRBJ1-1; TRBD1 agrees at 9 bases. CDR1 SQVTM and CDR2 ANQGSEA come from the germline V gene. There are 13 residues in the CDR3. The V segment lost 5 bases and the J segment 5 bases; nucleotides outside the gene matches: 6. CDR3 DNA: TGCAGCGTTTTGGGACAGGGAAGTACTGAAGCTTTCTTT. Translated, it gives CSVLGQGSTEAFF.

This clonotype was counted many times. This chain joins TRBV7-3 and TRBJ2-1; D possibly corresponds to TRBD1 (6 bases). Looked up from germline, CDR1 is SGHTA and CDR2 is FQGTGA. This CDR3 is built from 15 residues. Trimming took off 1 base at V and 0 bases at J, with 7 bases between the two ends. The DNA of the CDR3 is TGTGCCAGCAGCTTAATAGGGGGCTCCTACAATGAGCAGTTCTTC. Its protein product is CASSLIGGSYNEQFF.

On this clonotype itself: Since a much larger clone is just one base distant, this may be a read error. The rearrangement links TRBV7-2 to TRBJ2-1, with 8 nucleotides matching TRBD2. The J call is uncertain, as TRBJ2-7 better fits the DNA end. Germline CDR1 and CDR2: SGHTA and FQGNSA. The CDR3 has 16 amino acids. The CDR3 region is CASSLQPGLAYNEQYF. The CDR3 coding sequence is TGTGCCAGCAGCTTACAGCCCGGACTAGCCTACAATGAGCAGTACTTC.

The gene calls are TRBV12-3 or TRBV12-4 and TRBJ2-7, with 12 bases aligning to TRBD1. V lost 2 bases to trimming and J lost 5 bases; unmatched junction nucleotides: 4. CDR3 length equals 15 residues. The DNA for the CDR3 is TGTGCCAGCAGTTTAAAGGGACAGGGGGCAGACGAGCAGTACTTC. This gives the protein CASSLKGQGADEQYF.

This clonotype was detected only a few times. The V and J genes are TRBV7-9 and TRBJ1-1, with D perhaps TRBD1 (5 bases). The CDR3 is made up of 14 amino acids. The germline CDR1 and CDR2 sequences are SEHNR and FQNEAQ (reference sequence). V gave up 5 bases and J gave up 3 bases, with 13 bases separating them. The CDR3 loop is CASSPGGTYTEAFF. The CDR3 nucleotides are TGTGCCAGCAGCCCCGGAGGGACTTACACTGAAGCTTTCTTT.

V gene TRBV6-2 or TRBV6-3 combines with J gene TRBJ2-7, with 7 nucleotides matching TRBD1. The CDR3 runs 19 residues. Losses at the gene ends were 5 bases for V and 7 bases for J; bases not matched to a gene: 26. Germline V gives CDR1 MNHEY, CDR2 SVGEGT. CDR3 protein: CASSPGQVSPRTSLGEQYF. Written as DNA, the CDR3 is TGTGCCAGCAGTCCCGGACAGGTATCGCCCCGTACCTCTCTAGGTGAGCAGTACTTC.

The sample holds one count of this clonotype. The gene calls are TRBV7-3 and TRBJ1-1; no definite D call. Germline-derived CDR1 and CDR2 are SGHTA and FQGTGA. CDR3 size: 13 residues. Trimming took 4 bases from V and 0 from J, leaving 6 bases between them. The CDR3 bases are TGTGCCAGCAGCTGGAGGATGAACACTGAAGCTTTCTTT. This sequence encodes CASSWRMNTEAFF. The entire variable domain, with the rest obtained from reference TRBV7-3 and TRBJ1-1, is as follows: GAGVSQTPSNKVTEKGKYVELRCDPISGHTALYWYRQSLGQGPEFLIYFQGTGAADDSGLPNDRFFAVRPEGSVSTLKIQRTERGDSAVYLCASSWRMNTEAFFGQGTRLTVV.

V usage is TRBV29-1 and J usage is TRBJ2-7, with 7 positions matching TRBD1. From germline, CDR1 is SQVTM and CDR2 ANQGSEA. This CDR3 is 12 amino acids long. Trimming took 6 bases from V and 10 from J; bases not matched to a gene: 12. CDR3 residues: CSVARGQEAQYF. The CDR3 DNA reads TGCAGCGTGGCAAGGGGGCAAGAGGCCCAGTACTTC.

The chain's CDR3 is CSAPAALSYEQYF. The CDR3 region has the DNA TGCAGTGCGCCCGCAGCGCTTTCCTACGAGCAGTACTTC. V and J are TRBV20-1 and TRBJ2-7, with unresolved D. V lost 6 bases, J lost 1 base, and 13 bases lay in between. The germline V gene encodes CDR1 DFQATT and CDR2 SNEGSKA (reference sequence). The CDR3 extends over 13 amino acids.

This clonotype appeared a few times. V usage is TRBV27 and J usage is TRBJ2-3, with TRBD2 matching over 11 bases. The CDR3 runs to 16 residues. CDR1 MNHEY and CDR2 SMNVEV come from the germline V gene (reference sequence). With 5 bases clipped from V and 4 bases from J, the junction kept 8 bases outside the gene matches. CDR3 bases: TGTGCCAGCAGTCCCTTAGCGGGGGGGCCATCAGATACGCAGTATTTT. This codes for CASSPLAGGPSDTQYF.

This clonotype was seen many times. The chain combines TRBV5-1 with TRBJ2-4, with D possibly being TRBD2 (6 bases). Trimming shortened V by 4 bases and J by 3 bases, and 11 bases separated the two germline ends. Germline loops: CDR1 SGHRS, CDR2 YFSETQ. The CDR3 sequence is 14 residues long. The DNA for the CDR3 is TGCGCCAGCAGCATTGGAGCGGGCAAAAACATTCAGTACTTC. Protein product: CASSIGAGKNIQYF.

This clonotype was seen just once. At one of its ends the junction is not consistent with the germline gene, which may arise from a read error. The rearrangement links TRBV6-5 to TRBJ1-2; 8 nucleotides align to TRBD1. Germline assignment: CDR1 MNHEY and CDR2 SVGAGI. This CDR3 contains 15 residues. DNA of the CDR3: TGTGCCAGCAGCCCCGGGACAGGAGGCGGATATGGCCACACCTTC. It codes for CASSPGTGGGYGHTF.

The DNA for the CDR3 is TGTGCCAGCAGTGAAGCTTTACAGGGCACCTATGGCTACACCTTC. Translated, it gives CASSEALQGTYGYTF. J is TRBJ1-2 and V is TRBV6-1; weak D call: TRBD1 (6 bases). V was cut by 0 bases and J by 4 bases, with 12 bases left in between. The CDR3 contains 15 residues. The germline V gene has CDR1 MNHNS and CDR2 SASEGT.